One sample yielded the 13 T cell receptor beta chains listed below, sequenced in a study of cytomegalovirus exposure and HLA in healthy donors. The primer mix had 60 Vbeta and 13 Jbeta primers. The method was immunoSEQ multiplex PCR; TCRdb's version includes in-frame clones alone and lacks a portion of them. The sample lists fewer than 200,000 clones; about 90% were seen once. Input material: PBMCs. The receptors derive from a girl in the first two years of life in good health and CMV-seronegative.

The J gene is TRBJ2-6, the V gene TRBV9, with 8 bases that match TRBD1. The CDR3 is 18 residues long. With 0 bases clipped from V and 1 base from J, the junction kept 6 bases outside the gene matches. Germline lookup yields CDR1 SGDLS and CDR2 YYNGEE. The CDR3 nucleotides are TGTGCCAGCAGCGTAGGGCAGGGGGCATCGTCTGGGGCCAACGTCCTGACTTTC. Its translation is CASSVGQGASSGANVLTF.

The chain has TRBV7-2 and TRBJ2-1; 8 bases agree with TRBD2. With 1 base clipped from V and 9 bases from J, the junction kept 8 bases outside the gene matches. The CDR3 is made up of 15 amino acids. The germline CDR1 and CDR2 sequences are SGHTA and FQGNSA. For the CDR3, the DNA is TGTGCCAGCAGCTTAGGGGCGGGAGGACGCAGTGAGCAGTTCTTC. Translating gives CASSLGAGGRSEQFF.

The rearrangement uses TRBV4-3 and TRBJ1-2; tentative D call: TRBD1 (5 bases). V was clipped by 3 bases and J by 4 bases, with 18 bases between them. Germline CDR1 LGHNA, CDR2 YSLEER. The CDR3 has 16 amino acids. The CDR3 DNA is TGCGCCAGCAGCCACGAGATCAGGGCCTTCTCCTATGGCTACACCTTC. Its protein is CASSHEIRAFSYGYTF.

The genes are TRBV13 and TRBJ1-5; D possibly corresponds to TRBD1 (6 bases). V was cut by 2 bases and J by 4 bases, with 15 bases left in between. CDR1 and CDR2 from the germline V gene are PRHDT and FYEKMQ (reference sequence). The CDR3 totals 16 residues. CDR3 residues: CASSLQGGGGNQPQHF. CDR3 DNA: TGTGCCAGCAGCTTACAAGGTGGGGGCGGGAATCAGCCCCAGCATTTT.

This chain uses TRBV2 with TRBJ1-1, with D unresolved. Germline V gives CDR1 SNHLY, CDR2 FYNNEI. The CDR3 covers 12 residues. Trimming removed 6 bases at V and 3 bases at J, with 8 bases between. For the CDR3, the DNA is TGTGCCAGCAGGAGACGGGACACTGAAGCTTTCTTT. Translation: CASRRRDTEAFF.

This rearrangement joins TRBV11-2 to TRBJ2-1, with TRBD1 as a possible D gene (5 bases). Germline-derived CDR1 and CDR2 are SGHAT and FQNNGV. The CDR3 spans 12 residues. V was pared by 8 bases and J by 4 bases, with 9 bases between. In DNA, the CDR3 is TGTGCCAGCGGAGACAGTTACAATGAGCAGTTCTTC. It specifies CASGDSYNEQFF.

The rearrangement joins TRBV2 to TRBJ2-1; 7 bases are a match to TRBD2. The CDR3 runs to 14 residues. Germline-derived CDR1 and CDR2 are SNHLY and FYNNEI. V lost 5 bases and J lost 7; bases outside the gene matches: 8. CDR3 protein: CASSPLLLANEQFF. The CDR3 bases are TGTGCCAGCAGTCCCCTCTTACTAGCGAATGAGCAGTTCTTC.

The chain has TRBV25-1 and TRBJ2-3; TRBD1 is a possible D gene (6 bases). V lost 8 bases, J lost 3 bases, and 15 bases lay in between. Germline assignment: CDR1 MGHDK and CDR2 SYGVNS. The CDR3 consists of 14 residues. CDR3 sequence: CASGTVTGTDTQYF. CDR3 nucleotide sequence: TGTGCCAGCGGAACGGTCACAGGGACAGATACGCAGTATTTT.

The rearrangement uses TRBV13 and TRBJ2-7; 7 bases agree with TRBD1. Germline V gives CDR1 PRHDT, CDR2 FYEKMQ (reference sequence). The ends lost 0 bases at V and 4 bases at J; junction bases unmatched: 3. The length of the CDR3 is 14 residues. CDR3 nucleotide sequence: TGTGCCAGCAGCTTAGGTGGGACAGCTTACGAGCAGTACTTC. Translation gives CASSLGGTAYEQYF.

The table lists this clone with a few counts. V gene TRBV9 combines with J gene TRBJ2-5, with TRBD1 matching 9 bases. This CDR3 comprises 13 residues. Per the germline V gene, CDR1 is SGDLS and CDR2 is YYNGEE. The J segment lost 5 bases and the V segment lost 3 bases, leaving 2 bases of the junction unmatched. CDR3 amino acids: CASSAGQGETQYF. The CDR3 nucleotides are TGTGCCAGCAGCGCGGGACAGGGTGAGACCCAGTACTTC.

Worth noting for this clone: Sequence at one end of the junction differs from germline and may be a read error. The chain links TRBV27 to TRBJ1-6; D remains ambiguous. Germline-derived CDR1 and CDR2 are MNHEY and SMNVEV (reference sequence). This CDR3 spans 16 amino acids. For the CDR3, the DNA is TGTGCCAGCAGTTTACCCGGGTCTCTTTGGATTAATCCCCCCCACTTT. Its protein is CASSLPGSLWINPPHF.

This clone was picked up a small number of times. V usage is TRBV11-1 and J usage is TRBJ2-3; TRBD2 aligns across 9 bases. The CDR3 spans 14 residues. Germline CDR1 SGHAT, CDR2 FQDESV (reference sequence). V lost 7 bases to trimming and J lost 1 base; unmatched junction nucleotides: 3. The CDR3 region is CASTRTSGTDTQYF. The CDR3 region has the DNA TGTGCCAGCACCCGGACTAGCGGCACAGATACGCAGTATTTT.

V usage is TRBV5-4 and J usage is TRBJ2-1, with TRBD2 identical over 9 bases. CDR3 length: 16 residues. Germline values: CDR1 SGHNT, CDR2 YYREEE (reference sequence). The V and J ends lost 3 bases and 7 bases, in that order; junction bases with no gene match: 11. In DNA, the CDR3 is TGTGCCAGCAGCTCGCCTATAGCGGGAGCAGGAAATGAGCAGTTCTTC. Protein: CASSSPIAGAGNEQFF.